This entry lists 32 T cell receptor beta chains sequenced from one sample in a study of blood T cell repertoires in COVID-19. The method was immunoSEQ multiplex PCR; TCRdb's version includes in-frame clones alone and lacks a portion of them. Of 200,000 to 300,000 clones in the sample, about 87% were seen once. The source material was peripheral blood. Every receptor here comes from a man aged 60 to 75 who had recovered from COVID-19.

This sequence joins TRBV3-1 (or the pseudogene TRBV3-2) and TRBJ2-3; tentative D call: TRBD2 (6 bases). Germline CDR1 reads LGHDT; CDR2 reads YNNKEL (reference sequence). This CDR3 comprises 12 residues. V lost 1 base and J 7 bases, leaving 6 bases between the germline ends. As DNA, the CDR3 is TGTGCCAGCAGCCAAGGCGGGAATACGCAGTATTTT. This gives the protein CASSQGGNTQYF.

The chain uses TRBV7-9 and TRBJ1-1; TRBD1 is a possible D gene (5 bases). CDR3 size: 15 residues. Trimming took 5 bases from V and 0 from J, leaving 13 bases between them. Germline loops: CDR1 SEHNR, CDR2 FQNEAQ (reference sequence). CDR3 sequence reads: CASSRTGQLNTEAFF. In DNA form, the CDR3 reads TGTGCCAGCAGCCGAACCGGACAATTGAACACTGAAGCTTTCTTT.

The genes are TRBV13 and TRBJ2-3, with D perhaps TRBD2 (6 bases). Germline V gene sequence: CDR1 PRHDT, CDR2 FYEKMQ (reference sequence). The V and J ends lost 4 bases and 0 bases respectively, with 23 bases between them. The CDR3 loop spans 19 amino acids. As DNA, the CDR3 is TGTGCCAGCAGCTCCGGGTCGGGGGACCTACGTACTAGCACAGATACGCAGTATTTT. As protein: CASSSGSGDLRTSTDTQYF.

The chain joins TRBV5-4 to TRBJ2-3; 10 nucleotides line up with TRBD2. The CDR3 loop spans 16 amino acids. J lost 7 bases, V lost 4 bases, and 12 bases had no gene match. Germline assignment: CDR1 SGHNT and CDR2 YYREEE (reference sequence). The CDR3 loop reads CASSAGERGGIYTQYF. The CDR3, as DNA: TGTGCCAGCAGCGCCGGGGAGCGGGGGGGCATTTATACGCAGTATTTT.

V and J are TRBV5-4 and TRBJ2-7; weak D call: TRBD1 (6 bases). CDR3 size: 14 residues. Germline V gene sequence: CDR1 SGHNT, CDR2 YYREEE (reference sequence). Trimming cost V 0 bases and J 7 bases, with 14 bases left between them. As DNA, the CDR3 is TGTGCCAGCAGCTTGGCACAGGGAGTGGGGGAGCAGTACTTC. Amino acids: CASSLAQGVGEQYF. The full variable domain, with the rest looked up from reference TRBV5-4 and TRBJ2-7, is ETGVTQSPTHLIKTRGQQVTLRCSSQSGHNTVSWYQQALGQGPQFIFQYYREEENGRGNFPPRFSGLQFPNYSSELNVNALELDDSALYLCASSLAQGVGEQYFGPGTRLTVT.

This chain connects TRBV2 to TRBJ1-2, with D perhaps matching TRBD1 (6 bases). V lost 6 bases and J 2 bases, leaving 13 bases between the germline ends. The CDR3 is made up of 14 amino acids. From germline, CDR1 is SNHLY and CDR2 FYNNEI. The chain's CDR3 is CASRPRTANYGYTF. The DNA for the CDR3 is TGTGCCAGCAGACCGAGGACAGCAAACTATGGCTACACCTTC.

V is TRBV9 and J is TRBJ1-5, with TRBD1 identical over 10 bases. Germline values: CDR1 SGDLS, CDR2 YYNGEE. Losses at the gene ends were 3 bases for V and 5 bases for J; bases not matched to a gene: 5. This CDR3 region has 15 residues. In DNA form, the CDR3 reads TGTGCCAGCAGCGCACGGACAGGGGGAGATCAGCCCCAGCATTTT. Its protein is CASSARTGGDQPQHF. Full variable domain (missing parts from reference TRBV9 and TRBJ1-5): DSGVTQTPKHLITATGQRVTLRCSPRSGDLSVYWYQQSLDQGLQFLIQYYNGEERAKGNILERFSAQQFPDLHSELNLSSLELGDSALYFCASSARTGGDQPQHFGDGTRLSIL.

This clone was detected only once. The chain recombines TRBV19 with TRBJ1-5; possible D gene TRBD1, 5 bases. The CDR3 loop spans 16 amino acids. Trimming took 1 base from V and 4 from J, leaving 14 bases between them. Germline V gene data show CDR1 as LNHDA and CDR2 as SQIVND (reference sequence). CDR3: CASSIGGGLANQPQHF. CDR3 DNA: TGTGCCAGTAGTATAGGGGGGGGGTTAGCTAATCAGCCCCAGCATTTT.

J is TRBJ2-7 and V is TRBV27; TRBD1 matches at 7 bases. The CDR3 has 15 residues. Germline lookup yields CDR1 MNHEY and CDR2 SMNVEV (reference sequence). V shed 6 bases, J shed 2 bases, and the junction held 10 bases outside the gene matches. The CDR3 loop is CASSRGQRVTYEQYF. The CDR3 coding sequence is TGTGCCAGCAGCCGGGGACAGCGAGTAACCTACGAGCAGTACTTC.

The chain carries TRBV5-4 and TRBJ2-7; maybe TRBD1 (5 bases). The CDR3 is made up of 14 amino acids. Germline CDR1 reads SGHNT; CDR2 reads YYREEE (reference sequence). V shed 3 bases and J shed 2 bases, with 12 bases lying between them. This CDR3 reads CASSSAGNPYEQYF. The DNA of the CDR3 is TGTGCCAGCAGCTCAGCAGGGAATCCCTACGAGCAGTACTTC.

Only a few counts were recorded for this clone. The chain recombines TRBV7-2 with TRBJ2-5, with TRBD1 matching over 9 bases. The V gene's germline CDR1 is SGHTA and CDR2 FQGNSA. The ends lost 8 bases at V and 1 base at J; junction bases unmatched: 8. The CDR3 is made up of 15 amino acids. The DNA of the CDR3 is TGTGCCAGCTCGGACAGGGGCCGTCCCCAAGAGACCCAGTACTTC. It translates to CASSDRGRPQETQYF.

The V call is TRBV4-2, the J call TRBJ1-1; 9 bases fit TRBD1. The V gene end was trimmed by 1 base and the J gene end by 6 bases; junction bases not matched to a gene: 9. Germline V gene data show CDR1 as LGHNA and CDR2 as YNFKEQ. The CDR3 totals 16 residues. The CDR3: CASSQAFSGTGSEAFF. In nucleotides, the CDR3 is TGTGCCAGCAGCCAAGCTTTCTCCGGGACAGGGTCTGAAGCTTTCTTT.

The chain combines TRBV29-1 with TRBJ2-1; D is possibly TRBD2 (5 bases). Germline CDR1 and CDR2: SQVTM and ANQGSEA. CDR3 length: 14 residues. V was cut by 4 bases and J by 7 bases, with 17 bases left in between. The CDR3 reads CSVGWGANGNEQFF. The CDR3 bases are TGCAGCGTTGGCTGGGGAGCTAACGGGAATGAGCAGTTCTTC.

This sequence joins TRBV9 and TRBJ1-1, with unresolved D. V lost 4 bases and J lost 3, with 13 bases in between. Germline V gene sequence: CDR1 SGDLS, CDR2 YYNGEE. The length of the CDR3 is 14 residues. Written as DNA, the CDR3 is TGTGCCAGCAGCAGAGGGTATGAGGACACTGAAGCTTTCTTT. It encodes CASSRGYEDTEAFF.

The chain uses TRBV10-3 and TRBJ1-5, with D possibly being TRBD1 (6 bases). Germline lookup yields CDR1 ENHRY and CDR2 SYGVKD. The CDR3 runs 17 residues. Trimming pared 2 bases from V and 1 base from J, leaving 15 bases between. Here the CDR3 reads CAISERDGGGSNQPQHF. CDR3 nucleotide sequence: TGTGCCATCAGTGAGCGAGATGGGGGGGGCAGCAATCAGCCCCAGCATTTT.

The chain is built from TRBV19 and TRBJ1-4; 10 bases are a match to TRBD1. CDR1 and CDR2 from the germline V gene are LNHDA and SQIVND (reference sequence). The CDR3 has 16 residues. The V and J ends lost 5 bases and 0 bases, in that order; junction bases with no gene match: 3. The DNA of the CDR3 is TGTGCCAGTAGTGACAGGGGGCTAGCAACTAATGAAAAACTGTTTTTT. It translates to CASSDRGLATNEKLFF.

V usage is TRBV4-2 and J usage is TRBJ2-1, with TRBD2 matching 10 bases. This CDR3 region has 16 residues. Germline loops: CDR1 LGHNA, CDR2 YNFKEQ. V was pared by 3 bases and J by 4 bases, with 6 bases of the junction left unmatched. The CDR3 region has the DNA TGTGCCAGCAGCCAGGCTAGCGGGGGTGGTTACAATGAGCAGTTCTTC. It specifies CASSQASGGGYNEQFF.

This CDR3 is CASSSSATNEKLFF. As DNA, the CDR3 is TGTGCCAGCAGCTCTTCTGCAACTAATGAAAAACTGTTTTTT. V usage is TRBV7-9 and J usage is TRBJ1-4, with D hard to call. Germline CDR1 is SEHNR and CDR2 is FQNEAQ (reference sequence). V was clipped by 4 bases and J by 0 bases, with 6 bases between them. This CDR3 is 14 amino acids long.

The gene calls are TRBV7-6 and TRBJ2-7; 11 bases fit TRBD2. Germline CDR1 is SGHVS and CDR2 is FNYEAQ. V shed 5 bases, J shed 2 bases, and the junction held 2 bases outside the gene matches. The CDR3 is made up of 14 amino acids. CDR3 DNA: TGTGCCAGCAGCCTTAGCGGGGGGGCCTACGAGCAGTACTTC. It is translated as CASSLSGGAYEQYF.

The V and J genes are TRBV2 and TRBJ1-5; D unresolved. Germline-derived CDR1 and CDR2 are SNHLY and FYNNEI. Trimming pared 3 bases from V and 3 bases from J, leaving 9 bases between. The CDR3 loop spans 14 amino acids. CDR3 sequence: CASSDGGFNQPQHF. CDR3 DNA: TGTGCCAGCAGTGACGGCGGATTCAATCAGCCCCAGCATTTT.

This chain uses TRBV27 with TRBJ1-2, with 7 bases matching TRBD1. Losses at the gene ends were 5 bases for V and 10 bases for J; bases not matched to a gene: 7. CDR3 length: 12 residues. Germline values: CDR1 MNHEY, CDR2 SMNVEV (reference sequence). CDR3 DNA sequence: TGTGCCAGCAGTCCCGACAGGGTTTACTACACCTTC. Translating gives CASSPDRVYYTF.

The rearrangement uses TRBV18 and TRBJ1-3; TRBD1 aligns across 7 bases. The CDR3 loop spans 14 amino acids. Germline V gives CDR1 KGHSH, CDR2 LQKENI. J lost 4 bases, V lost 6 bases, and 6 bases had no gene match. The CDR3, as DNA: TGTGCCAGCTCCGACAGGGTCTACGGAAACACCATATATTTT. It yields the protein CASSDRVYGNTIYF.

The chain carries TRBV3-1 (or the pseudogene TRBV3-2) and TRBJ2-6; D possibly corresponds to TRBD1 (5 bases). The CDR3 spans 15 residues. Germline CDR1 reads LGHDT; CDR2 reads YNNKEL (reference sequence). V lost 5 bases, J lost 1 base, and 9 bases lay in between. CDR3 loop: CASSRGSSGANVLTF. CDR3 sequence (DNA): TGTGCCAGCAGCAGGGGATCATCTGGGGCCAACGTCCTGACTTTC.

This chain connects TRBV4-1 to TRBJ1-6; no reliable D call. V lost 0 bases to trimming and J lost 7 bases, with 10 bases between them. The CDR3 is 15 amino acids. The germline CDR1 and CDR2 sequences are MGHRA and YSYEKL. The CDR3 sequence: CASSQDRERNSPLHF. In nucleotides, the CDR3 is TGCGCCAGCAGCCAAGATAGGGAGCGAAATTCACCCCTCCACTTT.

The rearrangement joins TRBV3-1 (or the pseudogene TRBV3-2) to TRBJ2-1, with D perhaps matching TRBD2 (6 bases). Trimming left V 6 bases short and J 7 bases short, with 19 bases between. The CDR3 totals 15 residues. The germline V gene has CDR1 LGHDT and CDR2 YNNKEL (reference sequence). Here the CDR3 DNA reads TGTGCCAGCAGAGTCGGGACTCGCCTACAGAATGAGCAGTTCTTC. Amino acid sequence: CASRVGTRLQNEQFF.

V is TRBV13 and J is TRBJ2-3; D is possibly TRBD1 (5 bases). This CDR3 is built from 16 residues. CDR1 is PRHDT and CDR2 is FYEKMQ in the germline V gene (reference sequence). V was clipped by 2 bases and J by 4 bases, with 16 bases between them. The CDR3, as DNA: TGTGCCAGCAGCTTAAGGGTGACAGAGCAGGCAGATACGCAGTATTTT. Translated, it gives CASSLRVTEQADTQYF.

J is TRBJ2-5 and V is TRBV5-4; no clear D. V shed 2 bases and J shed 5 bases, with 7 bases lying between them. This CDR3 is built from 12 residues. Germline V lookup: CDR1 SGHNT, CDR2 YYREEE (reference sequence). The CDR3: CASSFRSETQYF. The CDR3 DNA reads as TGTGCCAGCAGCTTCAGGTCGGAGACCCAGTACTTC. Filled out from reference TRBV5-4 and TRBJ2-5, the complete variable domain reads ETGVTQSPTHLIKTRGQQVTLRCSSQSGHNTVSWYQQALGQGPQFIFQYYREEENGRGNFPPRFSGLQFPNYSSELNVNALELDDSALYLCASSFRSETQYFGPGTRLLVL.

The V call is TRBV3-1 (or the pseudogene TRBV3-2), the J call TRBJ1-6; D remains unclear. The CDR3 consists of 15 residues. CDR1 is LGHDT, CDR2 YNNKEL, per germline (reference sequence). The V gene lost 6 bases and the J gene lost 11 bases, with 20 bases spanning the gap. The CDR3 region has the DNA TGTGCCAGCAGACTCAACGAGGGAGCAGGAGCACCCCTCCACTTT. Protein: CASRLNEGAGAPLHF.

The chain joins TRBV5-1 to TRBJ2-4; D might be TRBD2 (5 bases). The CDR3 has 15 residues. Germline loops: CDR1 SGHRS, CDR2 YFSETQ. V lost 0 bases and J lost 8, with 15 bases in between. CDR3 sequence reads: CASSLAPGVGYIQYF. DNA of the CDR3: TGCGCCAGCAGCTTGGCTCCCGGGGTGGGGTACATTCAGTACTTC.

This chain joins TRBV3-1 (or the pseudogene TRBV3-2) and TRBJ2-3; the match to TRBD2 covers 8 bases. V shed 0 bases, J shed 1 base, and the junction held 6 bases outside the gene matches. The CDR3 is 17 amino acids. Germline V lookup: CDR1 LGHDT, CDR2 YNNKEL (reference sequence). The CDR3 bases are TGTGCCAGCAGCCAAGACCCCGGGGGGGCTGGCACAGATACGCAGTATTTT. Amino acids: CASSQDPGGAGTDTQYF.

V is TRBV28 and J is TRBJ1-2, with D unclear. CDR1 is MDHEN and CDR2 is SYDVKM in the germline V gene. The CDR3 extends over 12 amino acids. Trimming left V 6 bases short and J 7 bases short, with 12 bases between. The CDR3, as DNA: TGTGCCAGCAGCCAACAACAGCCTGGCTACACCTTC. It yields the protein CASSQQQPGYTF.

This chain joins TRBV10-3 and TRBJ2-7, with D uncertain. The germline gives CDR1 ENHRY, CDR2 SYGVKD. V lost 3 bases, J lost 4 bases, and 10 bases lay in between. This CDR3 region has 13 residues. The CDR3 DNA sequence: TGTGCCATCAGTGACTGGGTCAGGTACGAGCAGTACTTC. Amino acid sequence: CAISDWVRYEQYF.